Presented here are 21 T cell receptor beta chains from one specimen sequenced in a study of shared clonotypes between healthy human individuals. The data were produced by immunoSEQ multiplex PCR, yet TCRdb's version contains in-frame clones alone and is incomplete. The sample has roughly 2.1 million clones; about 93% are singletons. Naive CD8 cells, CD45RO-negative and positively selected for CCR7, excluded terminally differentiated effector memory CD45RA+ cells. Source material: naive CD8+ T cells from PBMCs. These receptors all come from a man aged 18 to 29 in good health. Some clones in this sample may be carry-over from other donors' samples.

The rearrangement links TRBV7-9 to TRBJ1-5; unclear D gene. V lost 5 bases and J lost 9, with 5 bases in between. This CDR3 is built from 10 residues. Germline values: CDR1 SEHNR, CDR2 FQNEAQ (reference sequence). The CDR3 DNA is TGTGCCAGCAGCACCTTGCCCCAGCATTTT. Residues: CASSTLPQHF.

V and J are TRBV9 and TRBJ2-1, with 7 positions matching TRBD2. The CDR3 covers 16 residues. The trim removed 0 bases at V and 6 bases at J, leaving 9 bases unmatched. Germline CDR1 is SGDLS and CDR2 is YYNGEE. CDR3 DNA: TGTGCCAGCAGCGTAGCGGGCGCGGGAGTAGGCAATGAGCAGTTCTTC. Its translation: CASSVAGAGVGNEQFF.

V gene TRBV15 combines with J gene TRBJ2-3, with 10 bases fitting TRBD2. Trimming took 11 bases from V and 2 from J; bases not matched to a gene: 10. The CDR3 contains 15 residues. Germline values: CDR1 LNHNV, CDR2 YYDKDF (reference sequence). In DNA form, the CDR3 reads TGTGCCTCCCGGCAAGGACTAGCGGCCACAGATACGCAGTATTTT. It codes for CASRQGLAATDTQYF.

The CDR3 DNA sequence: TGTGCCAGCAGTTCTCAGACAGGACTACGGGAGCAGTACTTC. Translation gives CASSSQTGLREQYF. This chain uses TRBV2 with TRBJ2-7, with D tentatively TRBD1 or TRBD2 (6 bases each). Germline assignment: CDR1 SNHLY and CDR2 FYNNEI. This CDR3 is 14 amino acids long. Trimming took 5 bases from V and 7 from J, leaving 18 bases between them.

The chain uses TRBV29-1 and TRBJ2-1; no clear D. CDR3 length equals 11 residues. CDR1 and CDR2 from the germline V gene are SQVTM and ANQGSEA. The germline V and J ends were trimmed by 7 bases and 5 bases, with 9 bases remaining between them. The CDR3 loop is CSAVADNEQFF. In DNA, the CDR3 is TGCAGCGCAGTCGCCGACAATGAGCAGTTCTTC.

The CDR3 DNA reads TGTGCCAGCTTACCGAAGTCGGGACTCTCTTCCTATGGCTACACCTTC. It codes for CASLPKSGLSSYGYTF. This chain links TRBV2 with TRBJ1-2; tentatively, D is TRBD1 (5 bases). The CDR3 sequence is 16 residues long. CDR1 and CDR2 (germline): SNHLY, FYNNEI. Trimming removed 8 bases at V and 4 bases at J, with 23 bases between.

This clone was seen just once. This chain joins TRBV9 and TRBJ2-3; no clear D gene. Germline CDR1 SGDLS, CDR2 YYNGEE. The V end was cut by 0 bases, the J end by 1 base, with 6 bases between. The CDR3 is 14 residues long. Written as DNA, the CDR3 is TGTGCCAGCAGCGTAGTCGACGGCACAGATACGCAGTATTTT. Amino acid sequence: CASSVVDGTDTQYF.

This clone was picked up a small number of times. The chain combines TRBV12-5 with TRBJ2-1, with D possibly being TRBD2 (6 bases). CDR3 length: 13 residues. The germline V and J ends were trimmed by 1 base and 7 bases, with 8 bases remaining between them. Germline V CDR1 and CDR2: LGHNT, FRNRAP. The CDR3 loop reads CASGLDRENEQFF. As DNA, the CDR3 is TGTGCTAGTGGTTTGGATCGGGAGAATGAGCAGTTCTTC.

This sequence joins TRBV28 and TRBJ1-5; D is unresolved. V lost 5 bases, J lost 4 bases, and 9 bases lay in between. The CDR3 sequence is 13 residues long. Per the germline V gene, CDR1 is MDHEN and CDR2 is SYDVKM. Here the CDR3 DNA reads TGTGCCAGCAGTGAAAGGGAGAATCAGCCCCAGCATTTT. Amino acid sequence: CASSERENQPQHF.

This chain uses TRBV29-1 with TRBJ2-5; D remains unclear. In germline, CDR1 is SQVTM, CDR2 ANQGSEA. The CDR3 loop spans 13 amino acids. Trimming removed 5 bases from V and 6 bases from J, with 16 bases in between. The DNA for the CDR3 is TGCAGCGTTCCCTTGCCCAGCTGGCAGACCCAGTACTTC. Protein product: CSVPLPSWQTQYF.

The CDR3 loop is CASSLVRLAPLRETQYF. CDR3 DNA sequence: TGTGCCAGCAGCTTAGTGAGACTAGCACCACTTAGGGAGACCCAGTACTTC. This chain connects TRBV7-2 to TRBJ2-5, with TRBD2 matching over 7 bases. From germline, CDR1 is SGHTA and CDR2 FQGNSA. Losses at the gene ends were 1 base for V and 5 bases for J; bases not matched to a gene: 13. The CDR3 length is 17 residues.

The chain uses TRBV6-5 and TRBJ2-1; the D is unclear. V gave up 0 bases and J gave up 3 bases, with 9 bases separating them. The germline CDR1 and CDR2 sequences are MNHEY and SVGAGI. This CDR3 spans 15 amino acids. CDR3 amino acids: CASSYSNGHYNEQFF. CDR3 nucleotide sequence: TGTGCCAGCAGTTACTCGAACGGCCACTACAATGAGCAGTTCTTC.

The chain uses TRBV27 and TRBJ2-1; TRBD1 or TRBD2 may be the D gene (5 bases each). V was shortened by 7 bases and J by 4 bases, with 17 bases between the two germline ends. Germline CDR1 and CDR2: MNHEY and SMNVEV (reference sequence). The CDR3 loop spans 15 amino acids. CDR3 DNA: TGTGCCAGCAACCCAGAGGGGTGGGGATACAATGAGCAGTTCTTC. Translating it yields CASNPEGWGYNEQFF.

CDR3 sequence reads: CASSPKGGSNTEAFF. The CDR3 DNA sequence: TGTGCCAGCAGCCCCAAGGGGGGTTCGAACACTGAAGCTTTCTTT. The chain combines TRBV7-9 with TRBJ1-1, with D perhaps TRBD1 (6 bases). CDR3 length: 15 amino acids. Germline values: CDR1 SEHNR, CDR2 FQNEAQ (reference sequence). The V end lost 5 bases, the J end lost 1 base, and 14 bases lay between the germline ends. Drawing the rest from reference TRBV7-9 and TRBJ1-1, the complete variable domain is DTGVSQNPRHKITKRGQNVTFRCDPISEHNRLYWYRQTLGQGPEFLTYFQNEAQLEKSRLLSDRFSAERPKGSFSTLEIQRTEQGDSAMYLCASSPKGGSNTEAFFGQGTRLTVV.

V and J are TRBV29-1 and TRBJ2-2; TRBD2 agrees at 10 bases. The CDR3 has 16 amino acids. J gave up 7 bases and V 2 bases, and 10 bases lay outside the gene matches. Looked up from germline, CDR1 is SQVTM and CDR2 is ANQGSEA. The CDR3, as DNA: TGCAGCGTTGAAATAGCGGGAGGATCGTTTGACGGGGAGCTGTTTTTT. Protein sequence: CSVEIAGGSFDGELFF.

The CDR3 is CASSLDGLAYEQYF. CDR3 nucleotide sequence: TGTGCCAGCAGCTTGGACGGACTGGCCTACGAGCAGTACTTC. V and J are TRBV5-6 and TRBJ2-7, with D tentatively TRBD2 (5 bases). CDR1 SGHDT and CDR2 YYEEEE come from the germline V gene. Trimming took off 0 bases at V and 2 bases at J, with 9 bases between the two ends. This CDR3 region has 14 residues.

The chain employs TRBV18 and TRBJ2-1; D is possibly TRBD1 or TRBD2 (6 bases each). Germline CDR1 is KGHSH and CDR2 is LQKENI. V was shortened by 3 bases and J by 7 bases, with 16 bases between the two germline ends. The CDR3 consists of 15 residues. This CDR3 reads CASSPTGLPINEQFF. The CDR3 DNA follows: TGTGCCAGCTCACCGACAGGACTACCTATTAATGAGCAGTTCTTC.

V is TRBV4-3 and J is TRBJ2-1; TRBD1 matches 8 bases. Germline values: CDR1 LGHNA, CDR2 YSLEER. CDR3 length: 13 residues. V was clipped by 2 bases and J by 9 bases; unmatched bases: 3. In DNA form, the CDR3 reads TGCGCCAGCAGCCAAACGACAGGGGCTGAGCAGTTCTTC. This encodes CASSQTTGAEQFF.

This clone appeared once. This chain joins TRBV4-3 and TRBJ2-2; 10 bases are a match to TRBD2. V gave up 1 base and J gave up 5 bases; unmatched junction bases: 4. The CDR3 length is 16 residues. Germline V gene lookup returns CDR1 LGHNA and CDR2 YSLEER. The CDR3 sequence: CASSQASGSGTGELFF. CDR3 coding DNA: TGCGCCAGCAGCCAAGCTAGCGGGAGCGGGACCGGGGAGCTGTTTTTT.

In DNA, the CDR3 is TGTGCCAGCAGCTTAGGCCCAAGGAATACGCAGTATTTT. Protein sequence: CASSLGPRNTQYF. This chain uses TRBV13 with TRBJ2-3, with D unclear. Between the trimmed V and J ends, which lost 0 bases and 7 bases, there was a span of 8 bases. The CDR3 extends over 13 amino acids. Germline V gene sequence: CDR1 PRHDT, CDR2 FYEKMQ (reference sequence).

CDR3 nucleotides: TGTGCCAGCAGCCTCACAGGGATCTCCTCCTACAATGAGCAGTTCTTC. Residues: CASSLTGISSYNEQFF. J is TRBJ2-1 and V is TRBV14, with D maybe TRBD1 (6 bases). CDR3 size: 16 residues. Between the trimmed V and J ends, which lost 4 bases and 0 bases, there was a span of 13 bases. Germline CDR1 reads SGHDN; CDR2 reads FVKESK. The full variable domain, completed using reference TRBV14 and TRBJ2-1, is EAGVTQFPSHSVIEKGQTVTLRCDPISGHDNLYWYRRVMGKEIKFLLHFVKESKQDESGMPNNRFLAERTGGTYSTLKVQPAELEDSGVYFCASSLTGISSYNEQFFGPGTRLTVL.